A selection of T cell receptor beta chains follows, all from one sample in a study of control samples from healthy donors and cancer patients. Data came from immunoSEQ multiplex PCR; TCRdb stores just in-frame clones and leaves some out. This table holds around 130,000 clones, roughly 89% found once. The sample taken for sequencing was PBMCs. The receptors were gathered from a man aged 45 to 65 with head and neck cancer. The CDR3 runs from the conserved cysteine through the conserved F or W. The D gene is left open where the match is weak. Clone size is not always given. Where it is, it says once, few, many or a class for expanded clones.

j_call clone_size d_call v_call cdr3_nt cdr3_aa
TRBJ2-5 . . TRBV20-1 TGCAGTGCTAGTCGGTCACAGGGAATAAAGACCCAGTACTTC CSASRSQGIKTQYF
TRBJ2-1 . TRBD2 TRBV30 TGTGCCTGGGCAGGACTAGCGGGGGGCCAAGGCCTCTACAATGAGCAGTTCTTC CAWAGLAGGQGLYNEQFF
TRBJ1-4 . TRBD1 TRBV2 TGTGCCAGCCAACCGGACAGGGGTCAAGCTAATGAAAAACTGTTTTTT CASQPDRGQANEKLFF
TRBJ2-3 . TRBD2 TRBV5-1 TGCGCCAGCAGCTTGGTCGGGAGGGAAACAGATACGCAGTATTTT CASSLVGRETDTQYF
TRBJ2-7 . . TRBV28 TGTGTCAGCAGGAGGGACGCAGTAACAAGCAACGAGCAGTACTTC CVSRRDAVTSNEQYF
TRBJ2-7 few . TRBV4-1 TGCGCCAGCAGCCACCCCGGTGGGATGTCGTACGAGCAGTACTTC CASSHPGGMSYEQYF
TRBJ1-4 . . TRBV28 TGTGCCAGCAGTCCTTCGAAAATAGGGGTGTTTTTT CASSPSKIGVFF
TRBJ1-1 . . TRBV11-2 TGTGCCAGCAGCGCCCAGGGAGGGGGCACTGAAGCTTTCTTT CASSAQGGGTEAFF
TRBJ2-6 . . TRBV3-1/TRBV3-2 TGTGCCAGCAGCCAAATGAGTCTACCGGGCGTCCTGACTTTC CASSQMSLPGVLTF
TRBJ2-7 . . TRBV2 TGTGCCAGCAATTTGGGCTCCTACGAGCAGTACTTC CASNLGSYEQYF
TRBJ2-7 . . TRBV4-1 TGCGCCAGCAGCCTCGGGACCATCAGCTCCTACGAGCAGTACTTC CASSLGTISSYEQYF
TRBJ2-1 . TRBD2 TRBV28 TGTGGGGGAGCACAAGCGGGAGTGAATGAGCAGTTCTTC CGGAQAGVNEQFF
TRBJ2-5 . . TRBV3-1/TRBV3-2 TGTGCCAGCAGCTCCGGTGAGGGAGAGACCCAGTACTTC CASSSGEGETQYF
TRBJ2-1 once TRBD2 TRBV5-1 TGCGCCAGCGGGCGGGAGAATGAGCAGTTCTTC CASGRENEQFF
TRBJ2-7 . TRBD2 TRBV11-2 TGTGCCAGCAGCGTTATCAGAGGGAGGGAGAGGGTCCACGAGCAGTACTTC CASSVIRGRERVHEQYF
TRBJ2-1 . TRBD1 TRBV9 TGTGCCAGCAGCGCACCTCCTGGGACAGGGGTCTACAATGAGCAGTTCTTC CASSAPPGTGVYNEQFF
TRBJ1-3 . . TRBV27 TGTGCCAGCAGTTTCCGGTTTGGGACATACACCATATATTTT CASSFRFGTYTIYF
TRBJ2-3 . . TRBV5-4 TGTGCCAGCAGCTGGGGTGGGGGGATCACAGATACGCAGTATTTT CASSWGGGITDTQYF
TRBJ1-1 . . TRBV5-4 TGTGCCAGCAGCTTGGCCCACAGTGGGAACACTGAAGCTTTCTTT CASSLAHSGNTEAFF
TRBJ1-4 . . TRBV5-4 TGTGCCAGCAGCTTTGGGGCTGCTAATGAAAAACTGTTTTTT CASSFGAANEKLFF
TRBJ2-5 . . TRBV5-1 TGCGCCAGCAGCTTGGGGGGGCTCGATGGGACCCAGTACTTC CASSLGGLDGTQYF
TRBJ2-7 . . TRBV7-2 TGTGCCAGCAGCCTCCTCTACGAGCAGTACTTC CASSLLYEQYF
TRBJ1-1 . . TRBV29-1 TGCAGCGGGGATGAGGCGGGGGGAGCTTTCTTT CSGDEAGGAFF
TRBJ1-1 . . TRBV30 TGTGCCTGGAGAGAATCTAGTGGCACTGAAGCTTTCTTT CAWRESSGTEAFF
TRBJ1-2 . . TRBV5-4 TGTGCCAGCAGCTTGGCGGGTGGCTACACCTTC CASSLAGGYTF
TRBJ2-1 once TRBD2 TRBV2 TGTGCCAGAGGGACTAGCGGGAGCGAGCAGTTCTTC CARGTSGSEQFF
TRBJ2-7 . . TRBV5-4 TGTGCCAGCAGCTTCCGGGGAACATACGAGCAGTACTTC CASSFRGTYEQYF
TRBJ1-5 . . TRBV6-5 TGTGCCAGCAGCTCAGGGGCCGGGCAGCCCCAGCATTTT CASSSGAGQPQHF
TRBJ1-1 . . TRBV7-3 TGTGCCAGCAGCGGAGACAGAAACACTGAAGCTTTCTTT CASSGDRNTEAFF
TRBJ2-7 few TRBD2 TRBV5-8 TGTGCCAGCTATTCCACGGGAGGGGAGAACGAGCAGTACTTC CASYSTGGENEQYF
TRBJ1-4 . . TRBV2 TGTGCCAGCAGCAAACAGGGCGGAGAGAATGAAAAACTGTTTTTT CASSKQGGENEKLFF
TRBJ2-1 . . TRBV7-3 TGTGCCAGCAGCTTAAGGGACTCAAGCTCCTACAATGAGCAGTTCTTC CASSLRDSSSYNEQFF
TRBJ2-3 . . TRBV7-3 TGTGCCAGCAGCTTGCGGGCAGCTAGCACAGATACGCAGTATTTT CASSLRAASTDTQYF
TRBJ1-4 . . TRBV7-6 TGTGCCAGCAGCCTCCGGGGGGGGGCAAATGAAAAACTGTTTTTT CASSLRGGANEKLFF
TRBJ2-3 . . TRBV21-1 TGTGCCAGCAGACAACCCGGGCGGGAGGCCACAAGCACAGATACGCAGTATTTT CASRQPGREATSTDTQYF
TRBJ2-7 . . TRBV20-1 TGCAGTGCTCCGTCCCGCTACGAGCAGTACTTC CSAPSRYEQYF
TRBJ2-5 . . TRBV4-1 TGCGCCAGCAGCCAAACGGGACAAGAGACCCAGTACTTC CASSQTGQETQYF
TRBJ2-7 . TRBD2 TRBV7-2 TGTGCCAGCAGGGAGTCTAGCGGGACCTCCTACGAGCAGTACTTC CASRESSGTSYEQYF
TRBJ2-2 . . TRBV5-6 TGTGCCAGCAGCTCTTACCCAGCGAACACCGGGGAGCTGTTTTTT CASSSYPANTGELFF
TRBJ2-1 . TRBD1 TRBV18 TGTGCCAGCTCACCTGCGACAGGGGAAAATGAGCAGTTCTTC CASSPATGENEQFF
TRBJ1-2 . . TRBV21-1 TGTGCCAGCAGCAAGAGGGGCAGGGGAGACTATGGCTACACCTTC CASSKRGRGDYGYTF
TRBJ1-1 . . TRBV7-9 TGTGCCAGCAGCTCACAGAGGAACACTGAAGCTTTCTTT CASSSQRNTEAFF
TRBJ1-5 . . TRBV6-1 TGTGCCAGCAGTGACGGACAGCATAGCAATCAGCCCCAGCATTTT CASSDGQHSNQPQHF